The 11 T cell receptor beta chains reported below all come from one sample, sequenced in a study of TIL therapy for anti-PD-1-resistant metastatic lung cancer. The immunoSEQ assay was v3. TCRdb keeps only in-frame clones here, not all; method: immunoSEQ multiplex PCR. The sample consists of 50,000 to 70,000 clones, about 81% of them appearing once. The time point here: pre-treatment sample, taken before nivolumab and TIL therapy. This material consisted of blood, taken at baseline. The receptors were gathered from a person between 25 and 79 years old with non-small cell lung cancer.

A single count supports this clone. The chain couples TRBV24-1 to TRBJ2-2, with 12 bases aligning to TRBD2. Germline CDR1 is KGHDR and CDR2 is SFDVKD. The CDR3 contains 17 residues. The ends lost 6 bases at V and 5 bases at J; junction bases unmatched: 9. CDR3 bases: TGTGCCACCAGTCCGACAGGGCTAGCGGGAGGGACCGGGGAGCTGTTTTTT. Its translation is CATSPTGLAGGTGELFF.

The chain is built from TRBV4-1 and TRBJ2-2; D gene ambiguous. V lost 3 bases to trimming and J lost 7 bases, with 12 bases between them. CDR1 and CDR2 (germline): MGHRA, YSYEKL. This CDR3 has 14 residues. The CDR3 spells CASSHLAWGGELFF. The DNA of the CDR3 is TGCGCCAGCAGCCACTTAGCATGGGGCGGGGAGCTGTTTTTT.

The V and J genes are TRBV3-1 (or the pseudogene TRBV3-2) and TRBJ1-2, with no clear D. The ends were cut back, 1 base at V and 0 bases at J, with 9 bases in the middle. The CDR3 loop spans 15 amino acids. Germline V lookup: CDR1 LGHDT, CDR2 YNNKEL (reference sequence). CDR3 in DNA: TGTGCCAGCAGCCAAGGGCACGGGGCTAACTATGGCTACACCTTC. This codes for CASSQGHGANYGYTF.

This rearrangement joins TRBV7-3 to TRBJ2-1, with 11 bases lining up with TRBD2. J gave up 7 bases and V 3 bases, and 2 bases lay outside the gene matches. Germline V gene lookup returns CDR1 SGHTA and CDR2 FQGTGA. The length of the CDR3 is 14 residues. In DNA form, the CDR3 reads TGTGCCAGCAGCTTTAGCGGGGGGGCAAATGAGCAGTTCTTC. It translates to CASSFSGGANEQFF.

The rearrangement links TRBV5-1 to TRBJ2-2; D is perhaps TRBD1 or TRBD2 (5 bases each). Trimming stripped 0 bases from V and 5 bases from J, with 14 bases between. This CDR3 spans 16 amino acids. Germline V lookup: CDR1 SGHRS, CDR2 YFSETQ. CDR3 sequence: CASSLASGRTTGELFF. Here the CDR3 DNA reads TGCGCCAGCAGCTTGGCGTCAGGGAGAACAACCGGGGAGCTGTTTTTT.

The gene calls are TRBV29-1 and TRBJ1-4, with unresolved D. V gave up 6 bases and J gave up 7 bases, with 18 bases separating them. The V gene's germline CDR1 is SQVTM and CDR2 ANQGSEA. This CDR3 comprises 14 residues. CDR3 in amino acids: CSVTDQKAGEKLFF. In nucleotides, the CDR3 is TGCAGCGTAACTGATCAGAAGGCCGGTGAAAAACTGTTTTTT.

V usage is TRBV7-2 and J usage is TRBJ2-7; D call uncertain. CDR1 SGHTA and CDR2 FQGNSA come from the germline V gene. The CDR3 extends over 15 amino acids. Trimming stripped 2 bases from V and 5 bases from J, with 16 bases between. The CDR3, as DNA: TGTGCCAGCAGCTTAACACAGCTCCGGTGGAACGAGCAGTACTTC. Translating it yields CASSLTQLRWNEQYF. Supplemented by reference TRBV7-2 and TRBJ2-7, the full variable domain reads GAGVSQSPSNKVTEKGKDVELRCDPISGHTALYWYRQSLGQGLEFLIYFQGNSAPDKSGLPSDRFSAERTGGSVSTLTIQRTQQEDSAVYLCASSLTQLRWNEQYFGPGTRLTVT.

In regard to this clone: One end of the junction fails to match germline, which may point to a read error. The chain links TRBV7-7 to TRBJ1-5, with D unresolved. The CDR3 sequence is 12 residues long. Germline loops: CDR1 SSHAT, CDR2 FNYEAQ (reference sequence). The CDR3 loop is CASSPTPRTLYF. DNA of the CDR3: TGTGCCAGCAGCCCCACCCCCCGGACTTTGTATTTT.

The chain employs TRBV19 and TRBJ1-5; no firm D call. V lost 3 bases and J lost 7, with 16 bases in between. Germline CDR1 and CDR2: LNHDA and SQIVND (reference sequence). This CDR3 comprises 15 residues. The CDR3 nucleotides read TGTGCCAGTAGTATCCCCATAGGGTTAGGACAGCCCCAGCATTTT. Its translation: CASSIPIGLGQPQHF.

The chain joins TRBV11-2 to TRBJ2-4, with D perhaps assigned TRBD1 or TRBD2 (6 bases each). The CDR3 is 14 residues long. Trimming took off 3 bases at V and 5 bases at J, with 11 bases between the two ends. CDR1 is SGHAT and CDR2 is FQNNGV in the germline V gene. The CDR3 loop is CASSFTGGQNIQYF. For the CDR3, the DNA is TGTGCCAGCAGCTTTACCGGGGGCCAAAACATTCAGTACTTC.

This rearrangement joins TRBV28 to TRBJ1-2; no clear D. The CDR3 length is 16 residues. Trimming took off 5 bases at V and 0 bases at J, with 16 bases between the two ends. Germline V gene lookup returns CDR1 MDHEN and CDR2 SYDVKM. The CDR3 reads CASSLSREAANYGYTF. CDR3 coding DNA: TGTGCCAGCAGTCTTTCTAGGGAGGCGGCTAACTATGGCTACACCTTC.